This entry describes one TCR beta chain. The data belong to a study of OX40 agonist ivuxolimab in advanced cancers. Profiling relied on immunoSEQ multiplex PCR, and the TCRdb table lists in-frame clones only, not all of them. This table holds around 79,000 clones, 80% to 90% found once. The CDR3 totals 12 residues. CDR1 is LNHDA and CDR2 is SQIVND in the germline V gene (reference sequence). Trimming stripped 6 bases from V and 6 bases from J, with 9 bases between. The clonotype originates from an adult with an advanced solid tumor such as melanoma, head and neck, liver or kidney cancer. Sample: CD4+ or CD8+ T cells sorted from blood, taken in a trial of the OX40 agonist ivuxolimab. The rearrangement uses TRBV19 and TRBJ2-1; D remains unclear. The chain's CDR3 is CASSDSPNEQFF. The CDR3 DNA reads TGTGCCAGTAGCGACTCACCCAATGAGCAGTTCTTC. Filled out from reference TRBV19 and TRBJ2-1, the complete variable domain reads DGGITQSPKYLFRKEGQNVTLSCEQNLNHDAMYWYRQDPGQGLRLIYYSQIVNDFQKGDIAEGYSVSREKKESFPLTVTSAQKNPTAFYLCASSDSPNEQFFGPGTRLTVL.